These 18 T cell receptor beta chains came from one sample sequenced in a study of vaccination and CD4 T cells after COVID-19. Their target antigens are unknown. The Oncomine TCR Beta short-read assay was what sequenced the DNA obtained from cultured CD4+ T cells. TCRdb recomputed calls from the PCR reads with MiXCR, one row per CDR3 protein. The sample yields 25,000 or so distinct CDR3 sequences, around 67% seen once. Treatment meaning: roughly 11-day PBMC culture with coronavirus spike peptide pools or control peptides (ViraFEST assay). The sample was CD4+ T cells from blood, cultured in vitro, taken after SARS-CoV-2 vaccination. These TCRs come from a human donor who received a COVID-19 vaccine.

The CDR3 DNA reads as TGTGCCAGCCTGCATTATTCTGGAAACACCATATATTTT. This encodes CASLHYSGNTIYF. The V gene is TRBV12-3 or TRBV12-4, the J gene TRBJ1-3; D uncertain. Trimming removed 8 bases at V and 1 base at J, with 9 bases between. The CDR3 length is 13 residues.

This clonotype was observed a single time. The chain joins TRBV20-1 to TRBJ2-1; D remains ambiguous. Looked up from germline, CDR1 is DFQATT and CDR2 is SNEGSKA (reference sequence). Trimming cost V 3 bases and J 0 bases, with 9 bases left between them. This CDR3 comprises 14 residues. CDR3 loop: CSARGSYSYNEQFF. The CDR3 DNA reads as TGCAGTGCTAGGGGTAGCTACTCCTACAATGAGCAGTTCTTC.

This chain joins TRBV7-6 and TRBJ1-5; no clear D gene. The germline V gene has CDR1 SGHVS and CDR2 FNYEAQ. Trimming shortened V by 1 base and J by 9 bases, and 10 bases separated the two germline ends. This CDR3 is built from 13 residues. The CDR3 DNA reads as TGTGCCAGCAGCTTAGGCCGGAGTTGGCCCCAGCATTTT. It translates to CASSLGRSWPQHF.

The chain couples TRBV21-1 to TRBJ2-3; no check of the table's D call, TRBD2, against the DNA was made. TRBV21-1 is reported as a pseudogene. The CDR3 covers 17 residues. The DNA for the CDR3 is TGTGCCAGCAGCGGGGGGCCGGAGCGGGGGGCCCCAGATACGCAGTATTTT. Its protein product is CASSGGPERGAPDTQYF.

V is TRBV2 and J is TRBJ1-5, with D possibly matching TRBD1 (6 bases). The V gene lost 6 bases and the J gene lost 1 base, with 13 bases spanning the gap. There are 15 residues in the CDR3. The germline V gene has CDR1 SNHLY and CDR2 FYNNEI. DNA for the CDR3: TGTGCCAGCAGGGGTGAGAGGGGGAGCAATCAGCCCCAGCATTTT. Residues: CASRGERGSNQPQHF.

This rearrangement joins TRBV6-1 to TRBJ2-5; 7 bases align to TRBD1. Germline V gives CDR1 MNHNS, CDR2 SASEGT. The CDR3 length is 13 residues. The trim removed 6 bases at V and 13 bases at J, leaving 14 bases unmatched. CDR3 sequence reads: CASSINRGELRYF. The CDR3 DNA reads TGTGCCAGCAGCATAAACAGGGGCGAATTGAGGTACTTC.

This clonotype was observed a handful of times. In DNA form, the CDR3 reads TGTGCCAGCAGTCGGACGGGGGCTTATGGCTACACCTTC. This codes for CASSRTGAYGYTF. The chain employs TRBV6-1 and TRBJ1-2, with a weak D call TRBD1 (6 bases). CDR3 size: 13 residues. Germline V lookup: CDR1 MNHNS, CDR2 SASEGT. The V end was cut by 5 bases, the J end by 5 bases, with 12 bases between.

V gene TRBV15 combines with J gene TRBJ1-5; D is ambiguous. The CDR3 runs 13 residues. Germline lookup yields CDR1 LNHNV and CDR2 YYDKDF (reference sequence). V was shortened by 0 bases and J by 4 bases, with 4 bases between the two germline ends. The CDR3 bases are TGTGCCACCAGCAGAGATGGGAATCAGCCCCAGCATTTT. This sequence encodes CATSRDGNQPQHF.

The rearrangement joins TRBV2 to TRBJ1-2; D is undetermined. The CDR3 consists of 16 residues. Germline CDR1 reads SNHLY; CDR2 reads FYNNEI. V lost 6 bases, J lost 3 bases, and 20 bases lay in between. The CDR3 DNA reads as TGTGCCAGCAGCCTTAACCAACCGCCATTCCACTATGGCTACACCTTC. Its protein product is CASSLNQPPFHYGYTF.

The genes are TRBV7-2 and TRBJ2-1, with 8 positions matching TRBD2. The germline V gene has CDR1 SGHTA and CDR2 FQGNSA. The junction had 7 bases not matched to a gene; V was cut back by 1 base and J by 2 bases. The CDR3 runs 17 residues. The CDR3 bases are TGTGCCAGCAGCTTAGGGGGACTAGTCCCACCCTACAATGAGCAGTTCTTC. Protein sequence: CASSLGGLVPPYNEQFF.

V is TRBV20-1 and J is TRBJ1-2; D is perhaps TRBD1 (6 bases). Trimming shortened V by 6 bases and J by 0 bases, and 23 bases separated the two germline ends. The CDR3 length is 17 residues. Germline assignment: CDR1 DFQATT and CDR2 SNEGSKA (reference sequence). CDR3 DNA: TGCAGTGCGCGAACGGTTACAGGGAGGACGGCTAACTATGGCTACACCTTC. Translating it yields CSARTVTGRTANYGYTF.

The chain links TRBV6-1 to TRBJ1-1; 8 bases are a match to TRBD1. The CDR3 totals 12 residues. Germline trimming cut 6 bases from V and 10 bases from J; bases unmatched to any gene: 7. Germline CDR1 and CDR2: MNHNS and SASEGT. In DNA form, the CDR3 reads TGTGCCAGCAGAGAATTCGGGACAGGAGCTTTCTTT. Amino acids: CASREFGTGAFF.

The genes are TRBV30 and TRBJ2-7, with unresolved D. This CDR3 contains 12 residues. In germline, CDR1 is GTSNPN, CDR2 SVGIG (reference sequence). Trimming cost V 3 bases and J 8 bases, with 14 bases left between them. This CDR3 is CAWRRDSHKQYF. CDR3 nucleotides: TGTGCCTGGAGACGAGACTCCCACAAGCAGTACTTC.

V gene TRBV7-3 combines with J gene TRBJ2-3; tentatively, D is TRBD2 (6 bases). Between the trimmed V and J ends, which lost 1 base and 2 bases, there was a span of 10 bases. The CDR3 loop spans 15 amino acids. CDR1 and CDR2 from the germline V gene are SGHTA and FQGTGA. CDR3 residues: CASSLSPSDTDTQYF. CDR3 in DNA: TGTGCCAGCAGCTTAAGTCCTAGCGACACAGATACGCAGTATTTT.

This clonotype has only a few counts. The CDR3 nucleotides read TGCAGTGCTAGGGACCCCGGGACCCTCAATCAGCCCCAGCATTTT. Translating gives CSARDPGTLNQPQHF. The rearrangement uses TRBV20-1 and TRBJ1-5; TRBD1 might be the D (5 bases). Per germline, CDR1 DFQATT and CDR2 SNEGSKA (reference sequence). The CDR3 covers 15 residues. V was cut by 3 bases and J by 3 bases, with 15 bases left in between.

The chain joins TRBV7-8 to TRBJ2-5; 9 bases map to TRBD1. V dropped 5 bases and J dropped 6; count of bases not matched to a gene: 7. Germline V CDR1 and CDR2: SGHVS, FQNEAQ. The CDR3 contains 14 residues. This CDR3 is CASSHRQGVQTQYF. As DNA, the CDR3 is TGTGCCAGCAGCCACCGACAGGGGGTACAGACCCAGTACTTC.

This clonotype was picked up a small number of times. J is TRBJ1-2 and V is TRBV2; a possible D gene is TRBD1 (6 bases). The V end lost 4 bases, the J end lost 3 bases, and 24 bases lay between the germline ends. CDR1 is SNHLY, CDR2 FYNNEI, per germline. The CDR3 is 18 residues long. CDR3 protein: CASSATGLGRSAYYGYTF. CDR3 in DNA: TGTGCCAGCAGTGCAACAGGGCTCGGGAGATCGGCCTACTATGGCTACACCTTC.

The CDR3 loop is CASTPRGGFQPQHF. The CDR3 DNA reads TGTGCCAGTACCCCCAGGGGGGGATTTCAGCCCCAGCATTTT. This sequence joins TRBV19 and TRBJ1-5, with 7 nucleotides matching TRBD1. V was pared by 7 bases and J by 6 bases, with 9 bases of the junction left unmatched. Germline V lookup: CDR1 LNHDA, CDR2 SQIVND (reference sequence). This CDR3 spans 14 amino acids.